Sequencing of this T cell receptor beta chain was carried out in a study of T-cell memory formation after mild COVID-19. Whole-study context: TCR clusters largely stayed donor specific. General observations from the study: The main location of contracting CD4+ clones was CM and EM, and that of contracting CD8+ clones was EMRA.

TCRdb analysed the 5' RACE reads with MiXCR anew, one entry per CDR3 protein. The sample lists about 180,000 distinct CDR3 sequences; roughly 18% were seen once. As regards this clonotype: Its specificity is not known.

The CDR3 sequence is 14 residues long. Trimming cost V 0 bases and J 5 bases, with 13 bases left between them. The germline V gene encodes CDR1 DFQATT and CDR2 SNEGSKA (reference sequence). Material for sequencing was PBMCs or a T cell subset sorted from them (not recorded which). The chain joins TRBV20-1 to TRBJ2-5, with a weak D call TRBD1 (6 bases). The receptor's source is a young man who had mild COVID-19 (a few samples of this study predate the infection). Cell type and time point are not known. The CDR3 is CSAREGARAETQYF. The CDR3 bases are TGCAGTGCTAGAGAGGGGGCGAGGGCGGAGACCCAGTACTTC.